A single count supports the clone carrying this T cell receptor beta chain. V lost 6 bases and J lost 5; bases outside the gene matches: 13. Germline CDR1 MDHEN, CDR2 SYDVKM. The CDR3 runs to 15 residues. This sample stems from a study of cytomegalovirus exposure and HLA in healthy donors. The PCR had 60 Vbeta and 13 Jbeta primers. Generated by immunoSEQ multiplex PCR, the TCRdb table keeps only in-frame clones and is missing some. This sample yields about 150,000 clones, of which 82% are seen a single time; about 3.4% belongs to the top ten. The sequence was obtained from a male donor in good health and CMV-seronegative. The sequencing sample was made of PBMCs. This chain links TRBV28 with TRBJ2-7, with 7 bases identical to TRBD1. CDR3 amino acids: CASSLRDRLWHEQYF. In DNA form, the CDR3 reads TGTGCCAGCAGCCTCCGGGACAGACTCTGGCACGAGCAGTACTTC.